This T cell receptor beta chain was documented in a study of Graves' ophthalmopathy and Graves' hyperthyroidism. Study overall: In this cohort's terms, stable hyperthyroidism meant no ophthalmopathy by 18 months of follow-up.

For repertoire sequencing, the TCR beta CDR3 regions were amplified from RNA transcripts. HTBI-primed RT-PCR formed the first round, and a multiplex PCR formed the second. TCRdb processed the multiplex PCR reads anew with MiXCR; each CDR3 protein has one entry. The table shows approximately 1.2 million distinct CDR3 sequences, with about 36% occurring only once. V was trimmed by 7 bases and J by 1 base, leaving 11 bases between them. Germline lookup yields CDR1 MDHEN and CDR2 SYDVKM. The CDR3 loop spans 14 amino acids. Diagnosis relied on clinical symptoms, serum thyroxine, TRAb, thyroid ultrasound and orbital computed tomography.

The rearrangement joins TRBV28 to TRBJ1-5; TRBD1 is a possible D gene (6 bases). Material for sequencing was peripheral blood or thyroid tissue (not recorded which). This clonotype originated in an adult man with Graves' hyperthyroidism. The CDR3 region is CASMGAISNQPQHF. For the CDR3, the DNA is TGTGCCAGCATGGGGGCTATCAGCAATCAGCCCCAGCATTTT.